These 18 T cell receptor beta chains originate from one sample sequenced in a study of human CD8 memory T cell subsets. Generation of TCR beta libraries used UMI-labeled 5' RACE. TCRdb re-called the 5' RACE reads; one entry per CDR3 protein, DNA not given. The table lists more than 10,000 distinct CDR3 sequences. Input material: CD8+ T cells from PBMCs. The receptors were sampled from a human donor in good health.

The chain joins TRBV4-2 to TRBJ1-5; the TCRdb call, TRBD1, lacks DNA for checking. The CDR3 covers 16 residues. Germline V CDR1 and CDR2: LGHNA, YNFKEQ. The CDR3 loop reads CASSQEMDREGQPQHF.

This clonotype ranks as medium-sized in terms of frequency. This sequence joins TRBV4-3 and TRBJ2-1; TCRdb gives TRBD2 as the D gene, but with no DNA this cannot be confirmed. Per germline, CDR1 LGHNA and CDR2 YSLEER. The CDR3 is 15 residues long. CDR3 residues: CASSPEGFGDNEQFF.

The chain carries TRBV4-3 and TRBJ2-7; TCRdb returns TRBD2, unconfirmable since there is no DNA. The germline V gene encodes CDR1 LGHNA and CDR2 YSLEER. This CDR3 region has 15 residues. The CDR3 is CASSQGETSGYEQYF.

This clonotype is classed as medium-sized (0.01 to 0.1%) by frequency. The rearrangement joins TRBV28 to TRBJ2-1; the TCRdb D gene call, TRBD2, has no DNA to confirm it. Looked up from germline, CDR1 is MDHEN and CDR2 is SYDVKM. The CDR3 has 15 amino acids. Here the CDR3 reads CASSHSLVSYNEQFF. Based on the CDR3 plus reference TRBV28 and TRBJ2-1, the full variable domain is DVKVTQSSRYLVKRTGEKVFLECVQDMDHENMFWYRQDPGLGLRLIYFSYDVKMKEKGDIPEGYSVSREKKERFSLILESASTNQTSMYLCASSHSLVSYNEQFFGPGTRLTVL.

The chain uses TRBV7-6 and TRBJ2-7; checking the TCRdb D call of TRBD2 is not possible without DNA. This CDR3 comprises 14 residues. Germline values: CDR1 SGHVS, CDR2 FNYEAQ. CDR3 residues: CASSPSGHSYEQYF.

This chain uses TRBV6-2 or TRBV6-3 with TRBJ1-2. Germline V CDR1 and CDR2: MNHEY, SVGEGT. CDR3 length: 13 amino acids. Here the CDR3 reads CASSYVVDYGYTF.

The CDR3 sequence is CASSQEADDEQYF. The chain combines TRBV4-1 with TRBJ2-7. This CDR3 spans 13 amino acids. The germline gives CDR1 MGHRA, CDR2 YSYEKL.

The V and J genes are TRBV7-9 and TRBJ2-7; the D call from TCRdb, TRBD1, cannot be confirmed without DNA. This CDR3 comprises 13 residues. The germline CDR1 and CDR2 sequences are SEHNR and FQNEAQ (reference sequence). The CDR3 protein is CASSPWGKYEQYF.

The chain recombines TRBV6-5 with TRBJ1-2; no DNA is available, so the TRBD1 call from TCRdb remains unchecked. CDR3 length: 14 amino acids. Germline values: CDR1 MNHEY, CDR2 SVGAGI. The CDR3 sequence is CASSYQGGGDGYTF.

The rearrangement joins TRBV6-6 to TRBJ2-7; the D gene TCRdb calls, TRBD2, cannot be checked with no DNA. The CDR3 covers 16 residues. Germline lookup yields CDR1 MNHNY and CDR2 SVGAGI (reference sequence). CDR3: CASSYSLSGGASEQYF.

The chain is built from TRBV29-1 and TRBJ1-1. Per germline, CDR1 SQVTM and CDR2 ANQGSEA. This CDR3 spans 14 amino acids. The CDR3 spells CSVPDLTVDTEAFF.

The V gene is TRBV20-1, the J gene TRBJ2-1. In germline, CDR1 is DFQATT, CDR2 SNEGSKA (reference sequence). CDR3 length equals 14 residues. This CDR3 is CSARDLGYYNEQFF.

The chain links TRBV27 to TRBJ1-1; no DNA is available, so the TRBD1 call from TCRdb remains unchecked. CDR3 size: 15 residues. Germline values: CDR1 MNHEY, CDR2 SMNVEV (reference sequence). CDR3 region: CASSPMDRFLTEAFF.

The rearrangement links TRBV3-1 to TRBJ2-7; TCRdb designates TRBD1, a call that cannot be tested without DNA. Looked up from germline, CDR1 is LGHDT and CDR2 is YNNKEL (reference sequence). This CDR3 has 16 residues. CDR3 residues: CASSQDFQGDAYEQYF.

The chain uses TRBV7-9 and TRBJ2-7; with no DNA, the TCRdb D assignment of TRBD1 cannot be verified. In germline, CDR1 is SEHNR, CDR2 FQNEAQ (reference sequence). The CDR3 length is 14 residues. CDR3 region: CASSLAGTEGRQYF. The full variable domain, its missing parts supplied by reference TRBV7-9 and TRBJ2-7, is DTGVSQNPRHKITKRGQNVTFRCDPISEHNRLYWYRQTLGQGPEFLTYFQNEAQLEKSRLLSDRFSAERPKGSFSTLEIQRTEQGDSAMYLCASSLAGTEGRQYFGPGTRLTVT.

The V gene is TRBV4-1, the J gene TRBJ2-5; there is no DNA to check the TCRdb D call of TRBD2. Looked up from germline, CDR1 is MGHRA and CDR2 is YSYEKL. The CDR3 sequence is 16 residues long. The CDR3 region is CASSPSGAQDQETQYF.

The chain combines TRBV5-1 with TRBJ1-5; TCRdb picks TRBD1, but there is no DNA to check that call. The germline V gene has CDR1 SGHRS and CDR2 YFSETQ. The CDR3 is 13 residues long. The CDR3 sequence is CASRRGPDQPQHF. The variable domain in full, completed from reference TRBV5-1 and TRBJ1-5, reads KAGVTQTPRYLIKTRGQQVTLSCSPISGHRSVSWYQQTPGQGLQFLFEYFSETQRNKGNFPGRFSGRQFSNSRSEMNVSTLELGDSALYLCASRRGPDQPQHFGDGTRLSIL.

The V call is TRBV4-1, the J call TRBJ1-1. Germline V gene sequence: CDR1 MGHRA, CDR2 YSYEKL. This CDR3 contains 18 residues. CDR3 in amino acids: CASSQVPGQRGMNTEAFF.